These 8 T cell receptor beta chains share one sample of origin, sequenced in a study of patients and donors after allogeneic stem cell transplantation. Via MiXCR, TCRdb re-called the RT-PCR reads, giving one row per CDR3 protein. The sample holds about 90,000 distinct CDR3 sequences, approximately 49% seen once. Sequenced input: blood, either unsorted or a sorted T cell fraction (not recorded which). These receptors were taken from a human donor who was either an allogeneic HSCT recipient or a stem cell or donor lymphocyte infusion donor (not recorded which). It is not recorded whose cells these are; they may come from a transplant donor.

This clonotype appeared a few times. The J gene is TRBJ1-2, the V gene TRBV27; weak D call: TRBD1 (5 bases). This CDR3 region has 12 residues. Germline V gives CDR1 MNHEY, CDR2 SMNVEV (reference sequence). The V gene lost 7 bases and the J gene lost 6 bases, with 12 bases spanning the gap. In DNA, the CDR3 is TGTGCCAGCATGGGGACCTTCGATGGCTACACCTTC. It encodes CASMGTFDGYTF.

This clonotype showed up many times. This rearrangement joins TRBV12-3 or TRBV12-4 to TRBJ1-5; no clear D gene. V was pared by 5 bases and J by 4 bases, with 3 bases between. This CDR3 is 11 amino acids long. CDR3 region: CASSINQPQHF. In DNA, the CDR3 is TGTGCCAGCAGTATTAATCAGCCCCAGCATTTT.

CDR3 sequence reads: CSVEGDRVYEQYF. The CDR3 DNA is TGCAGCGTTGAAGGGGACAGGGTATACGAGCAGTACTTC. V is TRBV29-1 and J is TRBJ2-7; 9 bases are a match to TRBD1. Per the germline V gene, CDR1 is SQVTM and CDR2 is ANQGSEA. V gave up 1 base and J gave up 4 bases; unmatched junction bases: 2. This CDR3 has 13 amino acids.

This chain links TRBV20-1 with TRBJ1-4, with TRBD1 matching over 9 bases. J gave up 5 bases and V 5 bases, and 3 bases lay outside the gene matches. The CDR3 is 13 residues long. Per germline, CDR1 DFQATT and CDR2 SNEGSKA (reference sequence). CDR3 residues: CSAGGTGNEKLFF. For the CDR3, the DNA is TGCAGTGCTGGGGGGACAGGGAATGAAAAACTGTTTTTT.

V is TRBV27 and J is TRBJ1-6; TRBD1 matches at 8 bases. V was clipped by 5 bases and J by 10 bases; unmatched bases: 13. This CDR3 comprises 16 residues. CDR1 and CDR2 from the germline V gene are MNHEY and SMNVEV (reference sequence). The CDR3 region is CASSLREGRTGSPLHF. The CDR3 DNA is TGTGCCAGCAGTCTTCGGGAAGGGAGGACAGGGTCACCCCTCCACTTT.

There are a few counts of this clonotype. The rearrangement links TRBV7-3 to TRBJ1-1; D gene unclear. The V end lost 2 bases, the J end lost 6 bases, and 10 bases lay between the germline ends. The germline CDR1 and CDR2 sequences are SGHTA and FQGTGA. The CDR3 runs to 13 residues. The CDR3 nucleotides are TGTGCCAGCAGCTTATCGACCGAAGCTGAAGCTTTCTTT. It codes for CASSLSTEAEAFF. Together with reference TRBV7-3 and TRBJ1-1, the CDR3 gives the full variable domain: GAGVSQTPSNKVTEKGKYVELRCDPISGHTALYWYRQSLGQGPEFLIYFQGTGAADDSGLPNDRFFAVRPEGSVSTLKIQRTERGDSAVYLCASSLSTEAEAFFGQGTRLTVV.

V and J are TRBV12-3 or TRBV12-4 and TRBJ1-1; the D is unclear. The V end lost 2 bases, the J end lost 1 base, and 8 bases lay between the germline ends. This CDR3 has 14 amino acids. CDR3: CASSLRSANTEAFF. The CDR3 coding sequence is TGTGCCAGCAGTTTACGTTCAGCGAACACTGAAGCTTTCTTT.

CDR3 nucleotide sequence: TGCAGTGCTATCGGCAGAACCCCGGGTACTGAAGCTTTCTTT. As protein: CSAIGRTPGTEAFF. The chain carries TRBV20-1 and TRBJ1-1; no definite D call. V shed 4 bases and J shed 5 bases, with 17 bases lying between them. From germline, CDR1 is DFQATT and CDR2 SNEGSKA (reference sequence). This CDR3 is built from 14 residues.